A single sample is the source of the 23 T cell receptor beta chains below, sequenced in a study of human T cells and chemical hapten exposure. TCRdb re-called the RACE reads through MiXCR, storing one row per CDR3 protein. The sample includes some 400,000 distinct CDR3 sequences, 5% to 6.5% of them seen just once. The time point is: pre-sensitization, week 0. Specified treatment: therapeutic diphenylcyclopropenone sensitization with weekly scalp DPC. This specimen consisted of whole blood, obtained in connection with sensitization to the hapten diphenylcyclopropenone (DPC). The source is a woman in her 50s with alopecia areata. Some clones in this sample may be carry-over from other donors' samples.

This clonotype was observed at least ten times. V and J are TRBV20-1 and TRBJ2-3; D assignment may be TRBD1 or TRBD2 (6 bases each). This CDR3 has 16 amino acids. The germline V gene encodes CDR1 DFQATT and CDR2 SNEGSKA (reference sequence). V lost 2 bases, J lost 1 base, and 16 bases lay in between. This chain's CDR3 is CSARNPGAGRTDTQYF. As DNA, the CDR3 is TGCAGTGCTAGAAACCCGGGGGCAGGGCGCACAGATACGCAGTATTTT.

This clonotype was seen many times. CDR3 DNA: TGTGCCAGCACCCTAGGGGGGGGCCCCTATGGCTACACCTTC. It translates to CASTLGGGPYGYTF. This rearrangement joins TRBV12-3 or TRBV12-4 to TRBJ1-2, with TRBD1 as a possible D gene (6 bases). V was clipped by 7 bases and J by 4 bases, with 16 bases between them. The CDR3 runs 14 residues.

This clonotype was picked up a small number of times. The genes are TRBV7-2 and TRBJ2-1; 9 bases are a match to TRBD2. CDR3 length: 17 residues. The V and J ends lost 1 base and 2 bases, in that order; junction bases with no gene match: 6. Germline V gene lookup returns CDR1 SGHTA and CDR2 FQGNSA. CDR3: CASSLDFLAGPYNEQFF. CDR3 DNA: TGTGCCAGCAGCTTAGATTTCCTAGCGGGGCCCTACAATGAGCAGTTCTTC.

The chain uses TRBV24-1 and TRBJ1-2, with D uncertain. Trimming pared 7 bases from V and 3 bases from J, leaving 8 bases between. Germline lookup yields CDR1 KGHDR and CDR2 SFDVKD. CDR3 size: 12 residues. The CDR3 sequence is CATSGRDYGYTF. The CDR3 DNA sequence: TGTGCCACCAGCGGAAGGGACTATGGCTACACCTTC.

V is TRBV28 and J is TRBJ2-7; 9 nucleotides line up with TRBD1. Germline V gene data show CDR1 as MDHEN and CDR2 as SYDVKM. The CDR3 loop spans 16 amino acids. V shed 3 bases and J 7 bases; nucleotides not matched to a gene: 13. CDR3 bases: TGTGCCAGCAGTTTGTACAGGGGGCAGACCGTTGCGGAGCAGTACTTC. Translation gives CASSLYRGQTVAEQYF.

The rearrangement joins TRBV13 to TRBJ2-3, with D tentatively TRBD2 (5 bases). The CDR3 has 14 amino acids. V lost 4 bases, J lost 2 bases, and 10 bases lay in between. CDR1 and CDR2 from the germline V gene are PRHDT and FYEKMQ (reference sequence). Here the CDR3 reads CASSSSGFTDTQYF. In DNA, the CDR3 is TGTGCCAGCAGCTCGAGCGGTTTCACAGATACGCAGTATTTT. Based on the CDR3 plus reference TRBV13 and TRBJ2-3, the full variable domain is AAGVIQSPRHLIKEKRETATLKCYPIPRHDTVYWYQQGPGQDPQFLISFYEKMQSDKGSIPDRFSAQQFSDYHSELNMSSLELGDSALYFCASSSSGFTDTQYFGPGTRLTVL.

The CDR3 DNA reads TGTGCCAGCAGCCTCAGGGGGGCCCTCGGTAATACGCAGTATTTT. Translating it yields CASSLRGALGNTQYF. V is TRBV3-1 and J is TRBJ2-3; the D gene is possibly TRBD1 (7 bases). Germline-derived CDR1 and CDR2 are LGHDT and YNNKEL (reference sequence). Trimming removed 4 bases at V and 7 bases at J, with 18 bases between. The CDR3 has 15 residues.

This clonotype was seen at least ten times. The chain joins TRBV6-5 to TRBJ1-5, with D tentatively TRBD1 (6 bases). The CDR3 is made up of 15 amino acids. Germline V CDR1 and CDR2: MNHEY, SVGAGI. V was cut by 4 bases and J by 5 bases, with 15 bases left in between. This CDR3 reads CASSLSQAGDQPQHF. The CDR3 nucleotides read TGTGCCAGCAGTTTGTCCCAAGCAGGGGATCAGCCCCAGCATTTT.

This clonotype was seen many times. The CDR3 DNA reads TGTGCCAGCAGCGTAGGGGAAGAAGCTTTCTTT. Protein sequence: CASSVGEEAFF. The chain recombines TRBV9 with TRBJ1-1; D gene ambiguous. This CDR3 has 11 residues. With 0 bases removed from V and 8 bases from J, the gap between germline ends came to 5 bases. The germline V gene encodes CDR1 SGDLS and CDR2 YYNGEE.

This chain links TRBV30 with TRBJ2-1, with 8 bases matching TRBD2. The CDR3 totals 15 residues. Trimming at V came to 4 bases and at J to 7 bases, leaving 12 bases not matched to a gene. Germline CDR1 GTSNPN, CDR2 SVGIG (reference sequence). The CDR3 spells CAWKSGGARPNEQFF. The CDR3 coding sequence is TGTGCCTGGAAATCCGGGGGGGCGAGGCCTAATGAGCAGTTCTTC.

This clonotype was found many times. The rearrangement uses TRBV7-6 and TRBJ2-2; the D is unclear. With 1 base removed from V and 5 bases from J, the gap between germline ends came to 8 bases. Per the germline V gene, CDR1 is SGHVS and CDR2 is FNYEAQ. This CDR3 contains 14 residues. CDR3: CASSLGIETGELFF. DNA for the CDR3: TGTGCCAGCAGCTTAGGGATTGAAACCGGGGAGCTGTTTTTT.

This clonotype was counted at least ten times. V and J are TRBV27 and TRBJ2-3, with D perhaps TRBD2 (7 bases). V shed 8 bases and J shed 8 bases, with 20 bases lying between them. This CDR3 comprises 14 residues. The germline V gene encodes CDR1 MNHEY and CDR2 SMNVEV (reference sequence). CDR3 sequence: CASLFGGGFATQYF. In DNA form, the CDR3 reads TGTGCCAGCCTGTTTGGCGGGGGCTTCGCTACGCAGTATTTT.

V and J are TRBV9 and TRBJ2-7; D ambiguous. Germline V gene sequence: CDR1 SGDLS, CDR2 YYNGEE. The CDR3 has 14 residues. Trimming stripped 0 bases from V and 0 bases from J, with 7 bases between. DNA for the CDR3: TGTGCCAGCAGCGTAGGGCCCAACTCCTACGAGCAGTACTTC. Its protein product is CASSVGPNSYEQYF.

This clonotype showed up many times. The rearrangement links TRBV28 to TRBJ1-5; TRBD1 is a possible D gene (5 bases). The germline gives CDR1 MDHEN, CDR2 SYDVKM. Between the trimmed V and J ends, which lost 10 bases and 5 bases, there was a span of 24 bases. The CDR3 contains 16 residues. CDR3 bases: TGTGCCACCTACCCCCAGGCAGGGCGAGGGCATCAGCCCCAGCATTTT. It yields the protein CATYPQAGRGHQPQHF.

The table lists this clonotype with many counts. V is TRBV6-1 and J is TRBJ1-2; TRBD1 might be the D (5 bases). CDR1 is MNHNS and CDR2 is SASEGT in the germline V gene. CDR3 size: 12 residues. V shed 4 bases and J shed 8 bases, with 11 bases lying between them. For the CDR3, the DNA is TGTGCCAGCAGTGGAGAGACAGTAGGCTACACCTTC. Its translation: CASSGETVGYTF.

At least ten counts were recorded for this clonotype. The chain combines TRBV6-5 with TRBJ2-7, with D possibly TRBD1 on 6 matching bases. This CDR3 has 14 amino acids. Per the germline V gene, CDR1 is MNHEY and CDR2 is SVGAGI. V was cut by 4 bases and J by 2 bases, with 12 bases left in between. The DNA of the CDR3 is TGTGCCAGCAGTTCCCAGACAGGTCCCTACGAGCAGTACTTC. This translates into CASSSQTGPYEQYF.

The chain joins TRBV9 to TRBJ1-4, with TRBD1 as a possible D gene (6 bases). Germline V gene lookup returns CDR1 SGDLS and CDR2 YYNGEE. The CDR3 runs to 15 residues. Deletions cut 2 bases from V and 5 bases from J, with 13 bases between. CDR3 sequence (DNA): TGTGCCAGCAGCGTGAGGGGAGACAGGAATGAAAAACTGTTTTTT. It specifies CASSVRGDRNEKLFF.

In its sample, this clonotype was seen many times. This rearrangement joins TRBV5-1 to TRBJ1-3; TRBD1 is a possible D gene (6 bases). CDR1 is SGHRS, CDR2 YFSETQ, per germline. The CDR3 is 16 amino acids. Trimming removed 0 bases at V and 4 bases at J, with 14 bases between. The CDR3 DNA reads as TGCGCCAGCAGCTTGGTCCCAACAGGGACGGGAAACACCATATATTTT. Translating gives CASSLVPTGTGNTIYF.

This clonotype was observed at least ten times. The CDR3 protein is CSARNRGGSSSYNEQFF. CDR3 coding DNA: TGCAGTGCTAGAAATAGGGGCGGGAGCAGCTCCTACAATGAGCAGTTCTTC. This chain uses TRBV20-1 with TRBJ2-1; 7 positions agree with TRBD2. The CDR3 covers 17 residues. Germline CDR1 reads DFQATT; CDR2 reads SNEGSKA (reference sequence). V shed 2 bases and J 0 bases; nucleotides not matched to a gene: 10.

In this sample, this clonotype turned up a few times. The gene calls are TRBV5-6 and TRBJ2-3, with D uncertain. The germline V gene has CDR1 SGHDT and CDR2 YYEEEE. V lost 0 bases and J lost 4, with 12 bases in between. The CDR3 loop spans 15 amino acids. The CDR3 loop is CASSLARGLADTQYF. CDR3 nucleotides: TGTGCCAGCAGCTTGGCGCGTGGCCTCGCAGATACGCAGTATTTT.

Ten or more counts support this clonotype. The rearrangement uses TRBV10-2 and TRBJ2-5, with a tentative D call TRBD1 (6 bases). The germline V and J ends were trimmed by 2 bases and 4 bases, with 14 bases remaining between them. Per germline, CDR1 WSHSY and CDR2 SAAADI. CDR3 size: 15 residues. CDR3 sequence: CASSEQGTGGETQYF. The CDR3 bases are TGCGCCAGCAGTGAGCAGGGGACCGGAGGAGAGACCCAGTACTTC.

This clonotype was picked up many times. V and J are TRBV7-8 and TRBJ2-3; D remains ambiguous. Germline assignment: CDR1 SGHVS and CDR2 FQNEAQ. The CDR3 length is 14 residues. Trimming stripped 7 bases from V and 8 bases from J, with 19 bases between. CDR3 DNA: TGTGCCAGCACCGAGGTGGTATCCGGCAGTACGCAGTATTTT. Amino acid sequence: CASTEVVSGSTQYF.

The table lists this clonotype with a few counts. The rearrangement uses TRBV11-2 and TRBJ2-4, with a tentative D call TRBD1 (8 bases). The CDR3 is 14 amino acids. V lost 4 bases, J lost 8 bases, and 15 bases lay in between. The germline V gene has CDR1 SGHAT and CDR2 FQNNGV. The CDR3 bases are TGTGCCAGCAGCTCGACAGGGGCGGGAGACATTCAGTACTTC. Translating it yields CASSSTGAGDIQYF.